One and the same sample provided the 17 T cell receptor beta chains below, sequenced in a study of blood T cell repertoires in COVID-19. The table came from immunoSEQ multiplex PCR; TCRdb's copy has only in-frame clones and leaves some out. The sample comprises 250,000 or so clones, 70% to 75% of which are singletons, and 3.3% rests with the top ten. Sequencing was done on a sample of peripheral blood. These receptor sequences come from a woman over 75 with acute or convalescent COVID-19.

The chain carries TRBV19 and TRBJ1-5, with 8 bases that match TRBD1. Germline CDR1 and CDR2: LNHDA and SQIVND (reference sequence). V shed 6 bases and J 7 bases; nucleotides not matched to a gene: 11. This CDR3 is 15 amino acids long. The CDR3 spells CASRKGQGARQPQHF. The CDR3 DNA reads TGTGCCAGTAGAAAGGGGCAGGGGGCACGACAGCCCCAGCATTTT. Filled out from reference TRBV19 and TRBJ1-5, the complete variable domain reads DGGITQSPKYLFRKEGQNVTLSCEQNLNHDAMYWYRQDPGQGLRLIYYSQIVNDFQKGDIAEGYSVSREKKESFPLTVTSAQKNPTAFYLCASRKGQGARQPQHFGDGTRLSIL.

The rearrangement links TRBV7-6 to TRBJ2-5; 7 nucleotides align to TRBD1. The CDR3 spans 19 residues. CDR1 and CDR2 (germline): SGHVS, FNYEAQ. The junction had 21 bases not matched to a gene; V was cut back by 3 bases and J by 5 bases. CDR3 sequence reads: CASSLATGALGWKAETQYF. DNA for the CDR3: TGTGCCAGCAGCTTGGCCACAGGGGCTCTTGGGTGGAAGGCGGAGACCCAGTACTTC.

This chain connects TRBV3-1 (or the pseudogene TRBV3-2) to TRBJ2-7, with a weak D call TRBD1 (6 bases). In germline, CDR1 is LGHDT, CDR2 YNNKEL (reference sequence). V was pared by 2 bases and J by 7 bases, with 18 bases between. The CDR3 runs 15 residues. CDR3 amino acids: CASSQWLGGVGEQYF. CDR3 nucleotides: TGTGCCAGCAGCCAATGGTTAGGGGGAGTGGGGGAGCAGTACTTC.

The chain uses TRBV12-5 and TRBJ2-7, with a tentative D call TRBD1 (7 bases). From germline, CDR1 is LGHNT and CDR2 FRNRAP. This CDR3 has 14 amino acids. V gave up 4 bases and J gave up 2 bases, with 12 bases separating them. The CDR3 loop reads CASGWGDSPYEQYF. CDR3 DNA sequence: TGTGCTAGTGGTTGGGGGGACAGCCCCTACGAGCAGTACTTC.

The chain uses TRBV6-6 and TRBJ1-5; D gene unclear. CDR3 length: 14 residues. Germline lookup yields CDR1 MNHNY and CDR2 SVGAGI (reference sequence). With 0 bases removed from V and 7 bases from J, the gap between germline ends came to 10 bases. CDR3 residues: CASSYSAGRQPQHF. CDR3 in DNA: TGTGCCAGCAGTTACTCCGCTGGGAGGCAGCCCCAGCATTTT.

The rearrangement uses TRBV4-1 and TRBJ1-2; 7 bases fit TRBD1. Germline V CDR1 and CDR2: MGHRA, YSYEKL. V trimming: 1 base; J trimming: 4 bases; junction bases outside the gene matches: 6. This CDR3 is 15 amino acids long. CDR3 sequence reads: CASSQVERGPYGYTF. CDR3 sequence (DNA): TGCGCCAGCAGCCAAGTGGAGAGGGGGCCCTATGGCTACACCTTC.

The genes are TRBV7-8 and TRBJ1-4; D is ambiguous. The length of the CDR3 is 13 residues. Germline V gene data show CDR1 as SGHVS and CDR2 as FQNEAQ. V was trimmed by 3 bases and J by 6 bases, leaving 8 bases between them. Here the CDR3 DNA reads TGTGCCAGCAGCTTTTCTTTGTATGAAAAACTGTTTTTT. Its protein is CASSFSLYEKLFF.

This clone has a handful of counts. The rearrangement joins TRBV28 to TRBJ1-5; TRBD1 might be the D (6 bases). Germline V lookup: CDR1 MDHEN, CDR2 SYDVKM. V lost 8 bases and J lost 4, with 9 bases in between. This CDR3 is 12 amino acids long. The CDR3 spells CASGTSNQPQHF. In nucleotides, the CDR3 is TGTGCCAGCGGGACAAGTAATCAGCCCCAGCATTTT.

This clone was recorded only once. The CDR3, as DNA: TGTGCCAGCAGCCGGAGGGACGGTAATTCACCCCTCCACTTT. It is translated as CASSRRDGNSPLHF. The genes are TRBV5-6 and TRBJ1-6; weak D call: TRBD1 (5 bases). V was clipped by 4 bases and J by 6 bases, with 11 bases between them. CDR3 length: 14 amino acids. Germline-derived CDR1 and CDR2 are SGHDT and YYEEEE.

V usage is TRBV3-1 (or the pseudogene TRBV3-2) and J usage is TRBJ2-1, with 10 bases fitting TRBD2. With 3 bases clipped from V and 2 bases from J, the junction kept 7 bases outside the gene matches. Germline CDR1 is LGHDT and CDR2 is YNNKEL (reference sequence). The CDR3 runs 17 residues. CDR3 region: CASSQRSSGRPYNEQFF. The CDR3 coding sequence is TGTGCCAGCAGCCAGCGGTCTAGCGGGAGACCCTACAATGAGCAGTTCTTC.

This chain connects TRBV6-5 to TRBJ2-1; TRBD1 agrees at 11 bases. CDR1 and CDR2 (germline): MNHEY, SVGAGI. The CDR3 consists of 14 residues. V shed 6 bases and J 7 bases; nucleotides not matched to a gene: 5. This chain's CDR3 is CASRGDRGRNEQFF. The CDR3 region has the DNA TGTGCCAGCAGGGGGGACAGGGGGAGGAATGAGCAGTTCTTC.

The J gene is TRBJ1-5, the V gene TRBV6-6, with 7 bases fitting TRBD1. After removal of 0 bases from V and 4 bases from J, the junction contained 3 bases not matched to a gene. The CDR3 runs to 15 residues. Per the germline V gene, CDR1 is MNHNY and CDR2 is SVGAGI (reference sequence). The DNA for the CDR3 is TGTGCCAGCAGTTACTCACAGGGGAGGAATCAGCCCCAGCATTTT. It is translated as CASSYSQGRNQPQHF.

Concerning this clone itself: Other DNA sequences within the sample encode an identical CDR3. The rearrangement joins TRBV3-1 (or the pseudogene TRBV3-2) to TRBJ1-5, with a weak D call TRBD1 (6 bases). This CDR3 contains 13 residues. Trimming removed 3 bases at V and 6 bases at J, with 9 bases between. CDR1 LGHDT and CDR2 YNNKEL come from the germline V gene (reference sequence). The CDR3 region has the DNA TGTGCCAGCAGCCAGGGGGCGGGTCAGCCCCAGCATTTT. Its translation is CASSQGAGQPQHF.

This clone was recorded a few times. CDR3 amino acids: CASSVASKTPVVTGELFF. As DNA, the CDR3 is TGTGCCAGCAGCGTAGCCTCAAAGACACCTGTGGTCACCGGGGAGCTGTTTTTT. The chain uses TRBV9 and TRBJ2-2; D unresolved. CDR1 and CDR2 from the germline V gene are SGDLS and YYNGEE. The length of the CDR3 is 18 residues. Trimming shortened V by 0 bases and J by 4 bases, and 19 bases separated the two germline ends.

J is TRBJ1-1 and V is TRBV28; D unclear. Per germline, CDR1 MDHEN and CDR2 SYDVKM. Trimming removed 6 bases at V and 11 bases at J, with 7 bases between. The CDR3 sequence is 9 residues long. CDR3 nucleotide sequence: TGTGCCAGCAGGACTGGGGCTTTCTTT. Translating it yields CASRTGAFF.

The rearrangement links TRBV4-1 to TRBJ2-3; TRBD2 agrees at 12 bases. CDR3 length: 18 amino acids. Germline V gene lookup returns CDR1 MGHRA and CDR2 YSYEKL. The V and J ends lost 2 bases and 1 base, in that order; junction bases with no gene match: 7. This CDR3 reads CASSQQLAGGRGTDTQYF. CDR3 in DNA: TGCGCCAGCAGCCAACAACTAGCGGGGGGTCGGGGCACAGATACGCAGTATTTT.

CDR3 in amino acids: CASSQMAGPKETQYF. CDR3 DNA sequence: TGTGCCAGCAGCCAAATGGCTGGGCCCAAAGAGACCCAGTACTTC. V gene TRBV11-3 combines with J gene TRBJ2-5; D remains ambiguous. There are 15 residues in the CDR3. Germline CDR1 reads SGHNT; CDR2 reads YENEEA. Trimming took off 5 bases at V and 3 bases at J, with 16 bases between the two ends.